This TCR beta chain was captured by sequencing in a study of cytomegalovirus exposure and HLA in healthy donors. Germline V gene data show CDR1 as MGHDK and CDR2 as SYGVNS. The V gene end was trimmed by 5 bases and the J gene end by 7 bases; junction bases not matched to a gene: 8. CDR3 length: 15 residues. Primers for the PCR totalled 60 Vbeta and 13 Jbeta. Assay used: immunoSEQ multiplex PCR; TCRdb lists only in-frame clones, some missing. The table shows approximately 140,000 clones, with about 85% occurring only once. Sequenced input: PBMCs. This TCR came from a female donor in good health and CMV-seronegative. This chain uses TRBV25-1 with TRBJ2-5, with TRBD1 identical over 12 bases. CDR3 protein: CASSSGTGGIGTQYF. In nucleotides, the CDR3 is TGTGCCAGCAGTTCCGGGACAGGGGGCATTGGGACCCAGTACTTC.